This T cell receptor beta chain came from a study of neurological immune-mediated disorders. The cDNA was generated through 5'RACE incorporating 10-nucleotide random UMIs. Over 160 million TCR-beta sequences from 15-18 subjects came out of each sequencing run. TCRdb fed the 5' RACE reads into MiXCR, producing one record per CDR3 protein. Among 20,000 to 30,000 distinct CDR3 sequences, over 10% were seen once, and the ten largest hold about a sixth. Germline lookup yields CDR1 MNHEY and CDR2 SMNVEV (reference sequence). This CDR3 comprises 15 residues. Trimming removed 1 base at V and 9 bases at J, with 13 bases between. The study built unsorted libraries from 2 million PBMCs kept at -80 C. Whole-study findings and limits: Patients with HTLV-1-associated myelopathy had the highest level of TCR clonal expansion, whereas patients with multiple sclerosis had the lowest level, falling beneath the level found in healthy controls.

This clonotype was found many times. Antigen specificity is unknown. The sequenced sample was PBMCs. This TCR derives from a woman aged 40 to 50 with HTLV-1-associated myelopathy (HAM/TSP). V gene TRBV27 combines with J gene TRBJ1-6; unclear D gene. CDR3 amino acids: CASSLFRPAGSPLHF. CDR3 bases: TGTGCCAGCAGTTTATTTCGCCCGGCGGGTTCACCCCTCCACTTT.